There are a few counts of the clone carrying this T cell receptor beta chain. The antigen is undetermined. Germline V CDR1 and CDR2: MGHRA, YSYEKL. The CDR3 is made up of 15 amino acids. The ends were cut back, 0 bases at V and 4 bases at J, with 10 bases in the middle. Researchers reported that TCR beta cDNA libraries carried unique molecular identifiers. TCRdb ran MiXCR on the PCR reads and lists one entry per CDR3 protein. The table lists more than 350,000 distinct CDR3 sequences, less than 40% of them singletons. This record comes from a study of post-analysis software for immune sequencing data. Broader study findings: Controls had significantly higher normalized Chao1 diversity than multiple sclerosis patients. Four to six TRBV segments, including TRBV5-6, TRBV5-1 and TRBV20-1, were more frequent in patients than controls.

The rearrangement joins TRBV4-1 to TRBJ1-5; a possible D gene is TRBD1 (6 bases). The receptor was isolated from a girl aged 2 to 10 with multiple sclerosis. Material: blood. The chain's CDR3 is CASSQDWGQNQPQHF. The DNA for the CDR3 is TGCGCCAGCAGCCAAGACTGGGGGCAAAATCAGCCCCAGCATTTT.